This TCR beta chain was obtained from a study of T cells in tuberculosis. On the study more broadly: The T cells targeted glucose monomycolate, a mycobacterial lipid, via CD1B. Whole-study findings and limits: The TCR-beta difference was not significant; alpha differences partly reflected length. Cases with active tuberculosis were adults, while controls were adolescents.

CDR1 SGDLS and CDR2 YYNGEE come from the germline V gene. This CDR3 comprises 17 residues. The junction had 15 bases not matched to a gene; V was cut back by 4 bases and J by 3 bases. Some clones are missing from TCRdb's copy, which holds only in-frame ones; the method was immunoSEQ multiplex PCR. The table lists 35,000 to 45,000 clones, roughly 95% of them singletons. About this clone itself: What it binds is not known.

Time point noted: new active TB diagnosis, blood taken before or within 7 days of starting treatment. Each clinical donor contributed on average roughly 100,000 T cells from unsorted cryopreserved PBMC. V gene TRBV9 combines with J gene TRBJ2-5; 7 nucleotides match TRBD1. This specimen was PBMCs, taken at tuberculosis diagnosis. This TCR was sampled from an adult with tuberculosis. The CDR3 here is CASSQKTREQGKETQYF. CDR3 in DNA: TGTGCCAGCAGCCAAAAGACCCGGGAACAGGGGAAAGAGACCCAGTACTTC.